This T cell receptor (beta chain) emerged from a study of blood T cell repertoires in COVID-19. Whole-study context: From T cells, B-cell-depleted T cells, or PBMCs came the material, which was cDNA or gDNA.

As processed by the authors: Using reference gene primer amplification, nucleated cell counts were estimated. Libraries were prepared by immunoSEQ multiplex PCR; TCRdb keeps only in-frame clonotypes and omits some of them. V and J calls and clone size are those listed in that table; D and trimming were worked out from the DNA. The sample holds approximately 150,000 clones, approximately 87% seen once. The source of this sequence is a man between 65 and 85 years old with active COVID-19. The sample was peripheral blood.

The CDR3 is CATSDGTSGPNEQFF. CDR3 DNA sequence: TGTGCCACCAGTGATGGGACTAGCGGCCCCAATGAGCAGTTCTTC. The chain links TRBV24-1 to TRBJ2-1; 11 bases map to TRBD2. This CDR3 is built from 15 residues. Per germline, CDR1 KGHDR and CDR2 SFDVKD. V trimming: 3 bases; J trimming: 6 bases; junction bases outside the gene matches: 3.